This is a list of T cell receptor beta chains from one sample in a study of T cell responses to AZD1222 COVID-19 vaccine. Repertoires were generated with immunoSEQ multiplex PCR, while TCRdb's copy carries only in-frame clones and drops some. The table shows 150,000 or so clones, with approximately 90% occurring only once. Source: peripheral blood, taken on day 0 of AZD1222 vaccination. These receptors were taken from an adult in good health. Each CDR3 is given with its conserved first and last residue. Each record gives: D gene, CDR3 length, J gene, clone size, V gene, CDR3 DNA, CDR3 protein. A D gene is named only where the DNA matches it firmly. A clone size is listed for some rows: how often the clone was seen (once, few, many), or a class if it is expanded.

D gene: TRBD2; CDR3 length: 14; J gene: TRBJ2-7; clone size: -; V gene: TRBV7-2; CDR3 DNA: TGTGCCAGCAGCGAACTAGCGGGAGACAGGGAGCAGTACTTC; CDR3 protein: CASSELAGDREQYF
D gene: -; CDR3 length: 14; J gene: TRBJ2-1; clone size: few; V gene: TRBV25-1; CDR3 DNA: TGTGCCAGCAGTGAGTCGGGGGATTACAATGAGCAGTTCTTC; CDR3 protein: CASSESGDYNEQFF
D gene: -; CDR3 length: 16; J gene: TRBJ1-5; clone size: once; V gene: TRBV27; CDR3 DNA: TGTGCCAGCAGTTTGAGGAGCGGGGCTAGCAATCAGCCCCAGCATTTT; CDR3 protein: CASSLRSGASNQPQHF
D gene: -; CDR3 length: 14; J gene: TRBJ1-1; clone size: -; V gene: TRBV5-8; CDR3 DNA: TGTGCCAGCACCTTGGGCAGGGCGATCACTGAAGCTTTCTTT; CDR3 protein: CASTLGRAITEAFF
D gene: -; CDR3 length: 16; J gene: TRBJ2-1; clone size: -; V gene: TRBV6-2/TRBV6-3; CDR3 DNA: TGTGCCAGCAGTCCCCGTGGCAGTCCCCTACACAATGAGCAGTTCTTC; CDR3 protein: CASSPRGSPLHNEQFF
D gene: TRBD1; CDR3 length: 14; J gene: TRBJ1-2; clone size: -; V gene: TRBV5-1; CDR3 DNA: TGCGCCAGCAGCTTTCCGGGACAGGGGTCTGGCTACACCTTC; CDR3 protein: CASSFPGQGSGYTF
D gene: -; CDR3 length: 17; J gene: TRBJ2-1; clone size: -; V gene: TRBV10-3; CDR3 DNA: TGTGCCATCAGTGAGTCGAACGCGAGATTCTCCTACAATGAGCAGTTCTTC; CDR3 protein: CAISESNARFSYNEQFF
D gene: TRBD2; CDR3 length: 15; J gene: TRBJ2-7; clone size: -; V gene: TRBV28; CDR3 DNA: TGTGCCAGCAGTTTATTAGCGGGAGACCTCTACGAGCAGTACTTC; CDR3 protein: CASSLLAGDLYEQYF
D gene: -; CDR3 length: 15; J gene: TRBJ2-7; clone size: -; V gene: TRBV20-1; CDR3 DNA: TGCAGTGCTAGTCCTTCACTAGGAGGGTCCTACGAGCAGTACTTC; CDR3 protein: CSASPSLGGSYEQYF
D gene: -; CDR3 length: 14; J gene: TRBJ2-7; clone size: -; V gene: TRBV2; CDR3 DNA: TGTGCCAGCAGTGAATACGTGCAGGGTAACGAGCAGTACTTC; CDR3 protein: CASSEYVQGNEQYF
D gene: -; CDR3 length: 13; J gene: TRBJ1-4; clone size: -; V gene: TRBV27; CDR3 DNA: TGTGCCAGCAGTGCCTCAAGAAATGAAAAACTGTTTTTT; CDR3 protein: CASSASRNEKLFF
D gene: -; CDR3 length: 13; J gene: TRBJ2-7; clone size: -; V gene: TRBV2; CDR3 DNA: TGTGCCAGCAGTGCCCTAGCAGTGGGCGAGCAGTACTTC; CDR3 protein: CASSALAVGEQYF
D gene: TRBD1; CDR3 length: 14; J gene: TRBJ2-1; clone size: -; V gene: TRBV5-1; CDR3 DNA: TGCGCCAGCAGCTTGTATCAGGGGGCCAATGAGCAGTTCTTC; CDR3 protein: CASSLYQGANEQFF
D gene: TRBD1; CDR3 length: 13; J gene: TRBJ2-7; clone size: -; V gene: TRBV15; CDR3 DNA: TGTGCCACCAGCAGAGGGGACAGCTACGAGCAGTACTTC; CDR3 protein: CATSRGDSYEQYF
D gene: -; CDR3 length: 15; J gene: TRBJ2-1; clone size: once; V gene: TRBV27; CDR3 DNA: TGTGCCAGCAGCAGTTTGACTAGCTCCTACAATGAGCAGTTCTTC; CDR3 protein: CASSSLTSSYNEQFF
D gene: TRBD1; CDR3 length: 15; J gene: TRBJ1-2; clone size: -; V gene: TRBV28; CDR3 DNA: TGTGCCAGCAGTAGAGGGACAGAAGTTTTCTATGGCTACACCTTC; CDR3 protein: CASSRGTEVFYGYTF
D gene: TRBD2; CDR3 length: 19; J gene: TRBJ2-5; clone size: -; V gene: TRBV24-1; CDR3 DNA: TGTGCCACCAGTCCAAACGTCGAGGACCTAGCGGGAGAGTTAGAGACCCAGTACTTC; CDR3 protein: CATSPNVEDLAGELETQYF
D gene: TRBD1; CDR3 length: 14; J gene: TRBJ2-5; clone size: -; V gene: TRBV9; CDR3 DNA: TGTGCCAGCAGCGTAGCCAGGGGGCAAGAGACCCAGTACTTC; CDR3 protein: CASSVARGQETQYF
D gene: TRBD1; CDR3 length: 14; J gene: TRBJ2-1; clone size: -; V gene: TRBV28; CDR3 DNA: TGTGCCAGCTTCGACCGGGACAGGGCAGGCGAGCAGTTCTTC; CDR3 protein: CASFDRDRAGEQFF
D gene: -; CDR3 length: 15; J gene: TRBJ1-2; clone size: -; V gene: TRBV27; CDR3 DNA: TGTGCCAGCAGTCTACGAGGGGTCGCCAACTATGGCTACACCTTC; CDR3 protein: CASSLRGVANYGYTF
D gene: TRBD1; CDR3 length: 14; J gene: TRBJ2-7; clone size: -; V gene: TRBV4-2; CDR3 DNA: TGTGCCAGCAGCCACAGGACAGGGGAGAGGGAGCAGTACTTC; CDR3 protein: CASSHRTGEREQYF
D gene: -; CDR3 length: 16; J gene: TRBJ1-6; clone size: -; V gene: TRBV28; CDR3 DNA: TGTGCCAGCAGGAAACCTTCCACAGGAACTTATTCACCCCTCCACTTT; CDR3 protein: CASRKPSTGTYSPLHF
D gene: -; CDR3 length: 11; J gene: TRBJ2-5; clone size: -; V gene: TRBV25-1; CDR3 DNA: TGTGCCAGCGCAGCCGGGGAGACCCAGTACTTC; CDR3 protein: CASAAGETQYF
D gene: -; CDR3 length: 15; J gene: TRBJ2-7; clone size: -; V gene: TRBV7-2; CDR3 DNA: TGTGCCAGCAGCCTCACCGGGACCAGCACCTACGAGCAGTACTTC; CDR3 protein: CASSLTGTSTYEQYF
D gene: -; CDR3 length: 16; J gene: TRBJ1-6; clone size: -; V gene: TRBV28; CDR3 DNA: TGTGCCAGCAGTTTTGGTCTGAGCTCCTATAATTCACCCCTCCACTTT; CDR3 protein: CASSFGLSSYNSPLHF
D gene: -; CDR3 length: 15; J gene: TRBJ2-1; clone size: -; V gene: TRBV6-6; CDR3 DNA: TGTGCCAGCAGTTCTGACTCAAAGTCCTACAATGAGCAGTTCTTC; CDR3 protein: CASSSDSKSYNEQFF
D gene: TRBD1; CDR3 length: 15; J gene: TRBJ1-5; clone size: -; V gene: TRBV15; CDR3 DNA: TGTGCCACCAGCAGTGGAACAGGGGCAACTCAGCCCCAGCATTTT; CDR3 protein: CATSSGTGATQPQHF
D gene: -; CDR3 length: 18; J gene: TRBJ2-7; clone size: -; V gene: TRBV6-1; CDR3 DNA: TGTGCCAGCAGTGCCCCCGTGGAGGGAGCGGAGTGGCGGGTCGAGCAGTACTTC; CDR3 protein: CASSAPVEGAEWRVEQYF
D gene: -; CDR3 length: 17; J gene: TRBJ1-3; clone size: -; V gene: TRBV7-9; CDR3 DNA: TGTGCCAGCAGCTTTATTCAGGGATCTATCTCTGGAAACACCATATATTTT; CDR3 protein: CASSFIQGSISGNTIYF
D gene: TRBD2; CDR3 length: 16; J gene: TRBJ2-3; clone size: -; V gene: TRBV5-1; CDR3 DNA: TGCGCCAGCAGCTTGGGCACTAGCGGGAGCGCAGATACGCAGTATTTT; CDR3 protein: CASSLGTSGSADTQYF
D gene: TRBD1; CDR3 length: 15; J gene: TRBJ1-2; clone size: -; V gene: TRBV4-3; CDR3 DNA: TGCGCCAGCAGCCATCGGGACAGGGGGAACTATGGCTACACCTTC; CDR3 protein: CASSHRDRGNYGYTF
D gene: TRBD2; CDR3 length: 15; J gene: TRBJ2-2; clone size: -; V gene: TRBV6-5; CDR3 DNA: TGTGCCACCATAGCCGGGACTAGAGGCACCGGGGAGCTGTTTTTT; CDR3 protein: CATIAGTRGTGELFF
D gene: TRBD2; CDR3 length: 16; J gene: TRBJ2-1; clone size: once; V gene: TRBV27; CDR3 DNA: TGTGCCAGCAGTTTATCAGGGACTAGCGGCTACAATGAGCAGTTCTTC; CDR3 protein: CASSLSGTSGYNEQFF
D gene: -; CDR3 length: 17; J gene: TRBJ2-1; clone size: once; V gene: TRBV4-3; CDR3 DNA: TGCGCCAGCAGCCCCGGGACTTCACCGAGCTCCTACAATGAGCAGTTCTTC; CDR3 protein: CASSPGTSPSSYNEQFF
D gene: -; CDR3 length: 13; J gene: TRBJ1-2; clone size: -; V gene: TRBV12-3/TRBV12-4; CDR3 DNA: TGTGCCAGCAGCCGCGGGACGCTCTATGGCTACACCTTC; CDR3 protein: CASSRGTLYGYTF
D gene: -; CDR3 length: 14; J gene: TRBJ1-4; clone size: -; V gene: TRBV27; CDR3 DNA: TGTGCCAGCAGTTTAAACAGCGGTAATGAAAAACTGTTTTTT; CDR3 protein: CASSLNSGNEKLFF
D gene: TRBD1; CDR3 length: 16; J gene: TRBJ1-1; clone size: -; V gene: TRBV9; CDR3 DNA: TGTGCCAGCAGCGTAGACGGCAGGGGGACTTACACTGAAGCTTTCTTT; CDR3 protein: CASSVDGRGTYTEAFF
D gene: TRBD2; CDR3 length: 17; J gene: TRBJ2-5; clone size: once; V gene: TRBV4-1; CDR3 DNA: TGCGCCAGCAGCCCCCAGACTAGCGGGGTAGACCAAGAGACCCAGTACTTC; CDR3 protein: CASSPQTSGVDQETQYF
D gene: TRBD2; CDR3 length: 17; J gene: TRBJ2-1; clone size: -; V gene: TRBV10-3; CDR3 DNA: TGTGCCATCAGTGAGGGATTAGCGGGAGACCCCTACAATGAGCAGTTCTTC; CDR3 protein: CAISEGLAGDPYNEQFF
D gene: TRBD2; CDR3 length: 19; J gene: TRBJ2-5; clone size: -; V gene: TRBV6-2/TRBV6-3; CDR3 DNA: TGTGCCAGCAGTTACCCTAGCGGGGGGTCTCCTTCGTACCAAGAGACCCAGTACTTC; CDR3 protein: CASSYPSGGSPSYQETQYF
D gene: -; CDR3 length: 16; J gene: TRBJ1-1; clone size: -; V gene: TRBV5-1; CDR3 DNA: TGCGCCAGCAGCTTGGTGGCAGGGGTTCAGAACACTGAAGCTTTCTTT; CDR3 protein: CASSLVAGVQNTEAFF
D gene: -; CDR3 length: 15; J gene: TRBJ2-2; clone size: -; V gene: TRBV4-1; CDR3 DNA: TGCGCCAGCAGCCAAGTCGCCATGAACACCGGGGAGCTGTTTTTT; CDR3 protein: CASSQVAMNTGELFF
D gene: -; CDR3 length: 16; J gene: TRBJ2-1; clone size: -; V gene: TRBV18; CDR3 DNA: TGTGCCAGCTCACCGATCGACAGCTACTCCTACAATGAGCAGTTCTTC; CDR3 protein: CASSPIDSYSYNEQFF
D gene: -; CDR3 length: 13; J gene: TRBJ2-1; clone size: -; V gene: TRBV4-1; CDR3 DNA: TGCGCCAGCAGCCTAACTAGGGGAGGTGAGCAGTTCTTC; CDR3 protein: CASSLTRGGEQFF
D gene: TRBD2; CDR3 length: 16; J gene: TRBJ2-3; clone size: -; V gene: TRBV5-4; CDR3 DNA: TGTGCCAGCAGCTTGACACTAGCGGGAGGCTACGATACGCAGTATTTT; CDR3 protein: CASSLTLAGGYDTQYF
D gene: -; CDR3 length: 12; J gene: TRBJ2-5; clone size: -; V gene: TRBV5-4; CDR3 DNA: TGTGCCAGCAGCTTGGATCAAGAGACCCAGTACTTC; CDR3 protein: CASSLDQETQYF
D gene: -; CDR3 length: 16; J gene: TRBJ1-5; clone size: -; V gene: TRBV6-2/TRBV6-3; CDR3 DNA: TGTGCCAGCAGTTACGAAAACTGGAGGTCCAATCAGCCCCAGCATTTT; CDR3 protein: CASSYENWRSNQPQHF
D gene: -; CDR3 length: 15; J gene: TRBJ2-7; clone size: -; V gene: TRBV15; CDR3 DNA: TGTGCCACCAGCAGAGAGCCGAGGGGCCCCTACGAGCAGTACTTC; CDR3 protein: CATSREPRGPYEQYF
D gene: -; CDR3 length: 11; J gene: TRBJ2-6; clone size: -; V gene: TRBV4-3; CDR3 DNA: TGCGCCAGCAGCCAGACAGGCGTCCTGACTTTC; CDR3 protein: CASSQTGVLTF
D gene: TRBD1; CDR3 length: 14; J gene: TRBJ1-2; clone size: -; V gene: TRBV11-1; CDR3 DNA: TGTGCCAGCAGTTCGGGACAGGGCATGAGTGGCTACACCTTC; CDR3 protein: CASSSGQGMSGYTF
D gene: -; CDR3 length: 11; J gene: TRBJ1-2; clone size: -; V gene: TRBV20-1; CDR3 DNA: TGCAGTGCTAGAGATCTCTATGGCTACACCTTC; CDR3 protein: CSARDLYGYTF
D gene: TRBD2; CDR3 length: 15; J gene: TRBJ2-1; clone size: -; V gene: TRBV28; CDR3 DNA: TGTGCCAGCAGTTTTAGCGGGAAGCCGCCAAATGAGCAGTTCTTC; CDR3 protein: CASSFSGKPPNEQFF
D gene: -; CDR3 length: 15; J gene: TRBJ1-2; clone size: -; V gene: TRBV18; CDR3 DNA: TGTGCCAGCTCACCCGACCTAGGGTGGGACTATGGCTACACCTTC; CDR3 protein: CASSPDLGWDYGYTF